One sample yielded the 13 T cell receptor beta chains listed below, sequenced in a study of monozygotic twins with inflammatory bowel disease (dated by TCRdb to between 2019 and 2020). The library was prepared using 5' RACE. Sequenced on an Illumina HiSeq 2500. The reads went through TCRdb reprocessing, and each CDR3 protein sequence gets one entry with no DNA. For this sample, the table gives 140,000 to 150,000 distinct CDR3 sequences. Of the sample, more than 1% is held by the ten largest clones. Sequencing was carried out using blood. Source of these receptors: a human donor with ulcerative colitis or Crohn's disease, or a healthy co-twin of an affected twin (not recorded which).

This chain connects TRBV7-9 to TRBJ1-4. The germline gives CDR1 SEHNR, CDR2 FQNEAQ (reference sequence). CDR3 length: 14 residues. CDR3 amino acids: CASSLDVDREKLFF.

CDR3 protein: CSARRTGGRETQYF. The chain uses TRBV20-1 and TRBJ2-5; TCRdb's D call, TRBD1, is unchecked because there is no DNA. This CDR3 has 14 amino acids. Germline values: CDR1 DFQATT, CDR2 SNEGSKA (reference sequence).

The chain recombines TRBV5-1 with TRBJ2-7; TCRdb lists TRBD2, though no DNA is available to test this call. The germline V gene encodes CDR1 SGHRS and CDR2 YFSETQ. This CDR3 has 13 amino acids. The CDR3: CASSLGGIDEQYF.

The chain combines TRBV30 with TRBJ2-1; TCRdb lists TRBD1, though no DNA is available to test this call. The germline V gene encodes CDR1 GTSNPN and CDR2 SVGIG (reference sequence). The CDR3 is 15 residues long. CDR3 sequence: CAWSAGTSSYNEQFF.

The CDR3 reads CASSLELAATDTQYF. V gene TRBV7-8 combines with J gene TRBJ2-3; TCRdb lists TRBD2, though no DNA is available to test this call. This CDR3 comprises 15 residues. CDR1 SGHVS and CDR2 FQNEAQ come from the germline V gene.

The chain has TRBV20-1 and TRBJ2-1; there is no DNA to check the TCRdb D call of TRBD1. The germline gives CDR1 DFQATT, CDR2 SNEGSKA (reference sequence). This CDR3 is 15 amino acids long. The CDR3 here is CSARTTGGNKNEQFF.

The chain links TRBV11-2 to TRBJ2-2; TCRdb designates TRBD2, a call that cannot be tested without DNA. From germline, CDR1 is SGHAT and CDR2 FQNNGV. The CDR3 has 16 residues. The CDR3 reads CASSLLTGGSTGELFF.

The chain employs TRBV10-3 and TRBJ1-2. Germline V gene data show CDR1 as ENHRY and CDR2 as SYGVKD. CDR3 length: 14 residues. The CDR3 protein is CAISGRQTNYGYTF.

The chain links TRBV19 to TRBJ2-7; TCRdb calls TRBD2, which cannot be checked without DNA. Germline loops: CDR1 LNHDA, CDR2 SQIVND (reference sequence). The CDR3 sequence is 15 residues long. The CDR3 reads CASSPGLAATYEQYF.

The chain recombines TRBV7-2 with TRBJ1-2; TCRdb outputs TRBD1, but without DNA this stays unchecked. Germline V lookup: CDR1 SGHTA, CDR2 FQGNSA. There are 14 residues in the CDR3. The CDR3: CASSFNRGTGGYTF.

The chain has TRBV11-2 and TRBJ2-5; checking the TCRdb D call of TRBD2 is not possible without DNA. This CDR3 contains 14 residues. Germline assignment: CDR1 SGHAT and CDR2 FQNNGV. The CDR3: CASSLGRSGETQYF.

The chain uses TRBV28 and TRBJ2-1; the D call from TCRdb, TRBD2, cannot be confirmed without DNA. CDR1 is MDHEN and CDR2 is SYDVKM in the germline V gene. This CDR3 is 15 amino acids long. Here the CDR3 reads CASSLSLAAYNEQFF.

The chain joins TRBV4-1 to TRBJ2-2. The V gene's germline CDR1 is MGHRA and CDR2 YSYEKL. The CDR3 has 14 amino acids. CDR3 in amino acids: CASSQDRQFGELFF.